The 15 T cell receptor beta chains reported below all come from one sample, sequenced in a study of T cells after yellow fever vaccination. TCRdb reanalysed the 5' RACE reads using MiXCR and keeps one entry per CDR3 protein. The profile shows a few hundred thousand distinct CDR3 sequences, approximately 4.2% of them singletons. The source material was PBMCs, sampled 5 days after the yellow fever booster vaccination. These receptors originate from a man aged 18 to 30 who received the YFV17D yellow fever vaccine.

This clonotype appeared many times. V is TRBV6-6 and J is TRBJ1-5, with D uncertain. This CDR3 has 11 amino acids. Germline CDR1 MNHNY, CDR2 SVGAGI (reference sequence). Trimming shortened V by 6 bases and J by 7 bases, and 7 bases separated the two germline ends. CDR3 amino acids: CASSSDQPQHF. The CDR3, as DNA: TGTGCCAGCAGCTCTGACCAGCCCCAGCATTTT.

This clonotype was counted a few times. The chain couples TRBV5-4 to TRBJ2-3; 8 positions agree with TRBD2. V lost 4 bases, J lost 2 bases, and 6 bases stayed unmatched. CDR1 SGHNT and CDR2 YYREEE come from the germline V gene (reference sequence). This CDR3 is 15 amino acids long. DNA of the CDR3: TGTGCCAGCAGCCGCGGACTAGCCTTCACAGATACGCAGTATTTT. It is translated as CASSRGLAFTDTQYF.

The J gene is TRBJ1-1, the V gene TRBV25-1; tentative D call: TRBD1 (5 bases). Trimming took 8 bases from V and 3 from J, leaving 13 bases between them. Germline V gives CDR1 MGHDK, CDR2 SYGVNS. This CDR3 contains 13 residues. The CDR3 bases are TGTGCCAGCGGGGGGACGGTGGACACTGAAGCTTTCTTT. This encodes CASGGTVDTEAFF.

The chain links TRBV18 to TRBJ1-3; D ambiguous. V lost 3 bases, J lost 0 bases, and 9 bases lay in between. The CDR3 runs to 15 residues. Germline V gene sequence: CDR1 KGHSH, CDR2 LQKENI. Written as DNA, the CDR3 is TGTGCCAGCTCACCCCCGCTGCCCTCTGGAAACACCATATATTTT. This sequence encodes CASSPPLPSGNTIYF.

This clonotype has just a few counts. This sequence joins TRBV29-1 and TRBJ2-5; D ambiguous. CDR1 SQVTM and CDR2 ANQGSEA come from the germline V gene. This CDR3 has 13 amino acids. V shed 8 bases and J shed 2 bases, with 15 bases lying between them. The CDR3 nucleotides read TGCAGCTCCGTCGGGCCGGTTCAAGAGACCCAGTACTTC. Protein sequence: CSSVGPVQETQYF.

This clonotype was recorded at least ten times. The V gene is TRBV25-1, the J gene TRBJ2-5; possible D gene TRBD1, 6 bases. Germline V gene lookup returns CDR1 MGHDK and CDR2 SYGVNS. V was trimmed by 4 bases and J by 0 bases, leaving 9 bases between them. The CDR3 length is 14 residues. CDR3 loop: CASSAHRDQETQYF. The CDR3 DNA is TGTGCCAGCAGTGCTCACAGGGACCAAGAGACCCAGTACTTC.

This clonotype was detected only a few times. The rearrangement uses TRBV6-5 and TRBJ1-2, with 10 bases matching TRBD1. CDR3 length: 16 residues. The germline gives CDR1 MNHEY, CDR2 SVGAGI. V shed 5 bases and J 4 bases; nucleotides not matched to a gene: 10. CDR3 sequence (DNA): TGTGCCAGCAGTAACGGGGACAGGGGCCTAATCTATGGCTACACCTTC. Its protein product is CASSNGDRGLIYGYTF.

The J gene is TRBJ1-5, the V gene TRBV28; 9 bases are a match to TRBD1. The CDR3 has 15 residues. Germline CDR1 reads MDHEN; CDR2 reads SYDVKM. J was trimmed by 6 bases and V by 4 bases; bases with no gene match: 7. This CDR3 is CASSSGQGNGQPQHF. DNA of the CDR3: TGTGCCAGCAGTTCGGGACAGGGAAACGGTCAGCCCCAGCATTTT.

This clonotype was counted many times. The CDR3 loop is CASSLGVGRPTTDTQYF. The CDR3 DNA reads as TGTGCCAGCAGCTTAGGGGTGGGACGCCCTACCACAGATACGCAGTATTTT. J is TRBJ2-3 and V is TRBV7-3; D could derive from TRBD1 or TRBD2 (5 bases each). Trimming pared 2 bases from V and 2 bases from J, leaving 17 bases between. Germline V gene sequence: CDR1 SGHTA, CDR2 FQGTGA. The CDR3 is made up of 17 amino acids.

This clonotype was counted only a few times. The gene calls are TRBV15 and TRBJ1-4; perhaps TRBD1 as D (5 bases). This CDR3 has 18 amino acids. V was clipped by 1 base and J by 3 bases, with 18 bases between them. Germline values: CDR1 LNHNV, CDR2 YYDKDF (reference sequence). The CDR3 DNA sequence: TGTGCCACCAGCAGAGTGAGGGGCGCTCGGGGGTCTAATGAAAAACTGTTTTTT. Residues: CATSRVRGARGSNEKLFF.

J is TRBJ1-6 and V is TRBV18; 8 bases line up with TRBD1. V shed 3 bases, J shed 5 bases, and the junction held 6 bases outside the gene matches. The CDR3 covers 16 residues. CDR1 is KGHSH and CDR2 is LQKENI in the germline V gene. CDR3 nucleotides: TGTGCCAGCTCACCCGGGACAGGCGTAGATAATTCACCCCTCCACTTT. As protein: CASSPGTGVDNSPLHF.

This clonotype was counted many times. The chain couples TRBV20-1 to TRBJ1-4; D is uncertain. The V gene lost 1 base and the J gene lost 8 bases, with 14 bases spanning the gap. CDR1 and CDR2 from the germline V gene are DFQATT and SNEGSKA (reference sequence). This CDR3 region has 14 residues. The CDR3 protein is CSARVAGFREKLFF. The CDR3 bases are TGCAGTGCTAGAGTGGCAGGCTTTCGCGAAAAACTGTTTTTT.

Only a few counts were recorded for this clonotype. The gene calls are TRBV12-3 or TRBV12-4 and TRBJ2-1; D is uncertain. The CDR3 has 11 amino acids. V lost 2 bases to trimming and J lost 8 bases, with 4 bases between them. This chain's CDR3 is CASSLFYEQFF. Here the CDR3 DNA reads TGTGCCAGCAGTTTATTTTATGAGCAGTTCTTC.

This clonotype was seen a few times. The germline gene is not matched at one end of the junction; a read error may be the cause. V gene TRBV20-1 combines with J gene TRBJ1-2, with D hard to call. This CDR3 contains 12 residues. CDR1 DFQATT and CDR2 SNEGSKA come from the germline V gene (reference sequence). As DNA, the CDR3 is TGCAGTGCTAGAGACAGGATCTCGTTCCAGGCCTTC. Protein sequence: CSARDRISFQAF.

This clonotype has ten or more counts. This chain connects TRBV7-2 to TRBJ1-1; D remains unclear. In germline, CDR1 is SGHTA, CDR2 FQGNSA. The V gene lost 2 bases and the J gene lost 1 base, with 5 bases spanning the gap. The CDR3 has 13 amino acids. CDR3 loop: CASSLFENTEAFF. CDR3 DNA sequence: TGTGCCAGCAGCTTATTCGAGAACACTGAAGCTTTCTTT.